The 26 T cell receptor beta chains below come from one sample, sequenced in a study of T cell responses to AZD1222 COVID-19 vaccine. TCRdb's table, derived via immunoSEQ multiplex PCR, lists solely in-frame clones and lacks some. Of around 130,000 clones in the sample, more than 80% are singletons; the top ten hold just over 4%. Sequenced material: peripheral blood, taken 28 days after the second dose of the MenACWY control vaccine. The receptors here all came from an adult who received the MenACWY meningococcal vaccine as a control.

The chain links TRBV3-1 (or the pseudogene TRBV3-2) to TRBJ2-7, with 9 nucleotides matching TRBD1. The CDR3 is 15 residues long. The V gene's germline CDR1 is LGHDT and CDR2 YNNKEL (reference sequence). V shed 6 bases, J shed 3 bases, and the junction held 9 bases outside the gene matches. CDR3 amino acids: CASRRTGTGSYEQYF. The CDR3 nucleotides read TGTGCCAGCAGACGAACCGGGACAGGGAGCTACGAGCAGTACTTC.

The chain is built from TRBV10-2 and TRBJ1-5; tentative D call: TRBD1 (6 bases). V was trimmed by 6 bases and J by 4 bases, leaving 7 bases between them. CDR3 size: 12 residues. The V gene's germline CDR1 is WSHSY and CDR2 SAAADI. The CDR3 nucleotides are TGCGCCAGCAGGGACAGTAATCAGCCCCAGCATTTT. Encoded protein: CASRDSNQPQHF.

The CDR3 region is CASSYEADTEAFF. For the CDR3, the DNA is TGTGCCAGCAGTTACGAGGCGGACACTGAAGCTTTCTTT. The chain couples TRBV6-5 to TRBJ1-1; D gene ambiguous. Trimming cost V 2 bases and J 3 bases, with 7 bases left between them. Germline V gives CDR1 MNHEY, CDR2 SVGAGI. This CDR3 is 13 amino acids long.

The chain uses TRBV27 and TRBJ2-3, with 8 bases fitting TRBD2. The CDR3 is made up of 16 amino acids. Germline V CDR1 and CDR2: MNHEY, SMNVEV (reference sequence). Unmatched junction bases numbered 8, after V lost 2 bases and J lost 4 bases. The CDR3 region has the DNA TGTGCCAGCAGTTTACTTCGGGGGCGGGGGGCAGATACGCAGTATTTT. Its protein is CASSLLRGRGADTQYF.

The chain combines TRBV7-7 with TRBJ2-5, with 9 positions matching TRBD2. This CDR3 region has 16 residues. The V gene's germline CDR1 is SSHAT and CDR2 FNYEAQ (reference sequence). Unmatched junction bases numbered 4, after V lost 1 base and J lost 1 base. CDR3 in DNA: TGTGCCAGCAGCTTAGGACTAGCGGACCCCCAAGAGACCCAGTACTTC. Its protein product is CASSLGLADPQETQYF. Variable domain in full (rest from reference TRBV7-7 and TRBJ2-5): GAGVSQSPRYKVTKRGQDVTLRCDPISSHATLYWYQQALGQGPEFLTYFNYEAQPDKSGLPSDRFSAERPEGSISTLTIQRTEQRDSAMYRCASSLGLADPQETQYFGPGTRLLVL.

This chain links TRBV2 with TRBJ2-2; TRBD2 matches at 7 bases. Germline V gene sequence: CDR1 SNHLY, CDR2 FYNNEI. The CDR3 totals 14 residues. V gave up 6 bases and J gave up 2 bases; unmatched junction bases: 3. The CDR3 DNA is TGTGCCAGCAGGGGGAGGGTAAACACCGGGGAGCTGTTTTTT. Protein product: CASRGRVNTGELFF.

J is TRBJ2-7 and V is TRBV2; 11 nucleotides match TRBD2. Germline V gives CDR1 SNHLY, CDR2 FYNNEI. There are 15 residues in the CDR3. The V and J ends lost 6 bases and 0 bases, in that order; junction bases with no gene match: 4. DNA of the CDR3: TGTGCCAGCAGCGCCCTAGCGGGGGGCTCCTACGAGCAGTACGTC. Translating it yields CASSALAGGSYEQYV.

This clone was found a few times. V and J are TRBV5-4 and TRBJ2-1, with 7 bases identical to TRBD1. CDR3 length: 16 amino acids. V shed 1 base and J 0 bases; nucleotides not matched to a gene: 4. Germline V gene sequence: CDR1 SGHNT, CDR2 YYREEE (reference sequence). The CDR3 coding sequence is TGTGCCAGCAGCTTGAGTAGGGACAGCTCCTACAATGAGCAGTTCTTC. This sequence encodes CASSLSRDSSYNEQFF.

The rearrangement links TRBV19 to TRBJ1-1; 9 bases align to TRBD1. The CDR3 runs to 15 residues. The J segment lost 5 bases and the V segment lost 3 bases, leaving 7 bases of the junction unmatched. Per the germline V gene, CDR1 is LNHDA and CDR2 is SQIVND (reference sequence). The CDR3 DNA reads TGTGCCAGTAGTATCCCGACAGGGGGTCAAACTGAAGCTTTCTTT. Its protein product is CASSIPTGGQTEAFF.

V gene TRBV24-1 combines with J gene TRBJ2-3, with D perhaps TRBD2 (6 bases). The CDR3 consists of 14 residues. Trimming took off 7 bases at V and 0 bases at J, with 10 bases between the two ends. Germline CDR1 reads KGHDR; CDR2 reads SFDVKD. CDR3 protein: CATSYSGSTDTQYF. CDR3 DNA: TGTGCCACCAGCTATAGCGGAAGCACAGATACGCAGTATTTT.

The V and J genes are TRBV7-8 and TRBJ2-1, with TRBD2 matching over 9 bases. Germline trimming cut 1 base from V and 7 bases from J; bases unmatched to any gene: 5. This CDR3 is 15 amino acids long. CDR1 and CDR2 (germline): SGHVS, FQNEAQ. CDR3 DNA sequence: TGTGCCAGCAGCTTAGACAGCGGGGGGCTGAATGAGCAGTTCTTC. Translated: CASSLDSGGLNEQFF.

The V gene is TRBV4-2, the J gene TRBJ1-5; D unresolved. This CDR3 comprises 15 residues. V was shortened by 1 base and J by 3 bases, with 10 bases between the two germline ends. Germline CDR1 reads LGHNA; CDR2 reads YNFKEQ. The CDR3 sequence is CASSQATTSNQPQHF. CDR3 sequence (DNA): TGTGCCAGCAGCCAAGCAACGACATCCAATCAGCCCCAGCATTTT.

V usage is TRBV18 and J usage is TRBJ2-5; 7 bases line up with TRBD1. Germline trimming cut 1 base from V and 1 base from J; bases unmatched to any gene: 9. CDR3 length: 17 residues. The V gene's germline CDR1 is KGHSH and CDR2 LQKENI. In DNA, the CDR3 is TGTGCCAGCTCACCACGCATTGTGGGACAGATCCAAGAGACCCAGTACTTC. Translated: CASSPRIVGQIQETQYF.

The chain employs TRBV30 and TRBJ1-4, with 7 bases identical to TRBD1. Germline CDR1 is GTSNPN and CDR2 is SVGIG (reference sequence). The ends lost 5 bases at V and 7 bases at J; junction bases unmatched: 7. The CDR3 length is 13 residues. The CDR3 loop reads CAWGGQSPEKLFF. The CDR3 region has the DNA TGTGCCTGGGGGGGACAGTCTCCTGAAAAACTGTTTTTT.

This clone was seen once. CDR3 loop: CAYSTSGYNEQFF. The CDR3 coding sequence is TGTGCCTACTCGACTAGCGGCTACAATGAGCAGTTCTTC. V is TRBV5-8 and J is TRBJ2-1; 9 bases agree with TRBD2. This CDR3 spans 13 amino acids. Germline V gene sequence: CDR1 SGHTS, CDR2 YDEGEE. V lost 10 bases, J lost 3 bases, and 5 bases stayed unmatched.

The chain combines TRBV10-3 with TRBJ1-1; TRBD1 matches at 7 bases. In germline, CDR1 is ENHRY, CDR2 SYGVKD. The trim removed 7 bases at V and 0 bases at J, leaving 5 bases unmatched. CDR3 size: 14 residues. CDR3 loop: CAIKEGQLNTEAFF. As DNA, the CDR3 is TGTGCCATCAAAGAGGGACAGCTGAACACTGAAGCTTTCTTT.

The rearrangement links TRBV9 to TRBJ2-1; D is perhaps TRBD2 (5 bases). V was pared by 4 bases and J by 4 bases, with 15 bases between. The germline CDR1 and CDR2 sequences are SGDLS and YYNGEE. The CDR3 is made up of 15 amino acids. CDR3 sequence: CASSIGVGGYNEQFF. CDR3 bases: TGTGCCAGCAGCATTGGAGTAGGCGGGTACAATGAGCAGTTCTTC.

The V gene is TRBV28, the J gene TRBJ2-3; TRBD2 agrees at 11 bases. The CDR3 is 20 residues long. After removal of 4 bases from V and 2 bases from J, the junction contained 17 bases not matched to a gene. From germline, CDR1 is MDHEN and CDR2 SYDVKM. CDR3 region: CASSSEGGWLAGGDTDTQYF. DNA for the CDR3: TGTGCCAGCAGTTCCGAGGGGGGCTGGCTAGCGGGGGGCGACACAGATACGCAGTATTTT.

The J gene is TRBJ2-1, the V gene TRBV6-2 or TRBV6-3; D unclear. The CDR3 length is 15 residues. Germline V gene lookup returns CDR1 MNHEY and CDR2 SVGEGT. Between the trimmed V and J ends, which lost 2 bases and 8 bases, there was a span of 16 bases. The CDR3 DNA reads TGTGCCAGCAGTTACGAGGCAGACCCCTGGGATGAGCAGTTCTTC. Amino acids: CASSYEADPWDEQFF.

The CDR3 sequence is CASSGDGLETQYF. The CDR3 DNA reads TGTGCCAGTAGTGGGGACGGCCTTGAGACCCAGTACTTC. The V gene is TRBV19, the J gene TRBJ2-5; TRBD1 or TRBD2 may be the D gene (5 bases each). Germline V gene sequence: CDR1 LNHDA, CDR2 SQIVND (reference sequence). Trimming shortened V by 5 bases and J by 5 bases, and 12 bases separated the two germline ends. The CDR3 consists of 13 residues.

This clone showed up just a few times. The chain employs TRBV7-9 and TRBJ1-5; 7 bases match TRBD1. Unmatched junction bases numbered 7, after V lost 2 bases and J lost 0 bases. This CDR3 contains 17 residues. Germline values: CDR1 SEHNR, CDR2 FQNEAQ (reference sequence). This CDR3 is CASSLTGVGLSNQPQHF. In nucleotides, the CDR3 is TGTGCCAGCAGCTTAACAGGGGTTGGCCTTAGCAATCAGCCCCAGCATTTT.

In its sample, this clone was seen once. The CDR3, as DNA: TGTGCCAGCAGCAGAACAGGGTCCAACGGGGACACCATATATTTT. This encodes CASSRTGSNGDTIYF. The chain links TRBV7-2 to TRBJ1-3; weak D call: TRBD1 (6 bases). V lost 5 bases to trimming and J lost 8 bases, with 19 bases between them. This CDR3 is 15 amino acids long. Per germline, CDR1 SGHTA and CDR2 FQGNSA.

The gene calls are TRBV7-8 and TRBJ2-1; D is tentatively TRBD1 or TRBD2 (6 bases each). The germline CDR1 and CDR2 sequences are SGHVS and FQNEAQ. The CDR3 length is 18 residues. Trimming shortened V by 7 bases and J by 0 bases, and 22 bases separated the two germline ends. The CDR3 spells CASTTRVRGPSSYNEQFF. DNA for the CDR3: TGTGCCAGCACCACAAGGGTCCGGGGGCCGAGCTCCTACAATGAGCAGTTCTTC.

Turning to this clone: A junction boundary mismatches the germline segment, possibly from a read error. The chain is built from TRBV7-9 and TRBJ1-2; TRBD1 agrees at 8 bases. Germline CDR1 is SEHNR and CDR2 is FQNEAQ (reference sequence). The CDR3 extends over 15 amino acids. The CDR3 is CASSPKDRVWNGDTF. CDR3 coding DNA: TGTGCCAGCAGCCCGAAGGACAGGGTTTGGAATGGCGACACCTTC.

This chain uses TRBV28 with TRBJ2-7, with 9 bases lining up with TRBD1. The ends lost 4 bases at V and 3 bases at J; junction bases unmatched: 7. CDR3 size: 15 residues. CDR1 is MDHEN and CDR2 is SYDVKM in the germline V gene. In DNA, the CDR3 is TGTGCCAGCAGTTCGTGGACAGGGGTCGACTACGAGCAGTACTTC. Its translation: CASSSWTGVDYEQYF.

The chain recombines TRBV28 with TRBJ2-5; TRBD2 is a possible D gene (5 bases). CDR1 and CDR2 (germline): MDHEN, SYDVKM. Trimming cost V 6 bases and J 5 bases, with 28 bases left between them. The CDR3 has 18 residues. The CDR3 DNA is TGTGCCAGCAGCTACGGTCGGAGAGGGTTTTCGGTTGTCGAGACCCAGTACTTC. It translates to CASSYGRRGFSVVETQYF.